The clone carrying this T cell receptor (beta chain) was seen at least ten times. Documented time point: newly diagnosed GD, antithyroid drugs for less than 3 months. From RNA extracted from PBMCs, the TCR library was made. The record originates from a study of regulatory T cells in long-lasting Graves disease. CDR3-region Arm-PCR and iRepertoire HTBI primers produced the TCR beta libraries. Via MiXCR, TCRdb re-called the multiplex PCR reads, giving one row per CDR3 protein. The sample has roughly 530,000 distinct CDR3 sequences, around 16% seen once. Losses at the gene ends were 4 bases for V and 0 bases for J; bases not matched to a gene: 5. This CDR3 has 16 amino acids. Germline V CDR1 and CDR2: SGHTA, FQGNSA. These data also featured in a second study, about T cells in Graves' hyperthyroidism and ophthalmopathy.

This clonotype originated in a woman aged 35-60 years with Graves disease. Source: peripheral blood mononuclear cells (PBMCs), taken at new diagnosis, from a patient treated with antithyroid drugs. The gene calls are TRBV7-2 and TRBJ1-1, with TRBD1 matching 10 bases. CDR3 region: CASSYPTGGLNTEAFF. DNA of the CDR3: TGTGCCAGCAGCTATCCGACAGGGGGCTTGAACACTGAAGCTTTCTTT.